These 21 T cell receptor beta chains originate from one sample sequenced in a study of control samples from healthy donors and cancer patients. The table came from immunoSEQ multiplex PCR; TCRdb's copy has only in-frame clones and leaves some out. The table has hundreds of thousands of clones, around 90% seen once; the top ten hold 6% to 7%. The sample was PBMCs. The receptors stem from a middle-aged man with head and neck cancer.

The chain recombines TRBV3-1 (or the pseudogene TRBV3-2) with TRBJ1-6; perhaps TRBD1 as D (5 bases). Deletions cut 4 bases from V and 8 bases from J, with 6 bases between. Germline V gene data show CDR1 as LGHDT and CDR2 as YNNKEL (reference sequence). The CDR3 has 12 amino acids. The CDR3 is CASSRDDSPLHF. The CDR3 nucleotides are TGTGCCAGCAGCCGGGACGATTCACCCCTCCACTTT.

The V call is TRBV6-5, the J call TRBJ1-4; no clear D. Trimming removed 2 bases from V and 7 bases from J, with 8 bases in between. This CDR3 is 13 amino acids long. CDR1 and CDR2 from the germline V gene are MNHEY and SVGAGI. CDR3: CASSYDAGEKLFF. Here the CDR3 DNA reads TGTGCCAGCAGTTACGACGCAGGTGAAAAACTGTTTTTT.

This clone was counted between two and nine times. The chain employs TRBV5-1 and TRBJ2-4; perhaps TRBD1 as D (5 bases). There are 16 residues in the CDR3. V was pared by 0 bases and J by 7 bases, with 17 bases between. Germline loops: CDR1 SGHRS, CDR2 YFSETQ. CDR3 nucleotide sequence: TGCGCCAGCAGCTTGGCCGACAGCCCAAGCTGGAACATTCAGTACTTC. This translates into CASSLADSPSWNIQYF.

This rearrangement joins TRBV6-6 to TRBJ1-3; weak D call: TRBD1 (5 bases). V was shortened by 6 bases and J by 1 base, with 16 bases between the two germline ends. CDR3 length: 16 amino acids. CDR1 is MNHNY, CDR2 SVGAGI, per germline (reference sequence). The CDR3, as DNA: TGTGCCAGCAGACCCCTCCCCAGGGTGTCTGGAAACACCATATATTTT. It translates to CASRPLPRVSGNTIYF.

The chain uses TRBV6-5 and TRBJ2-2; 10 nucleotides agree with TRBD1. CDR1 and CDR2 (germline): MNHEY, SVGAGI. The CDR3 consists of 15 residues. The V and J ends lost 6 bases and 5 bases, in that order; junction bases with no gene match: 6. In DNA, the CDR3 is TGTGCCAGCAGAAGACAGGGGGCTTATACCGGGGAGCTGTTTTTT. Protein product: CASRRQGAYTGELFF.

This clone was recorded many times. The V call is TRBV11-2, the J call TRBJ2-7; D may be TRBD2 (6 bases). Germline V gene sequence: CDR1 SGHAT, CDR2 FQNNGV. This CDR3 comprises 14 residues. The V end lost 8 bases, the J end lost 2 bases, and 16 bases lay between the germline ends. CDR3 sequence (DNA): TGTGCCAGCTCGGGAGAGCTAAGGCCCTACGAGCAGTACTTC. Translation: CASSGELRPYEQYF.

V usage is TRBV4-3 and J usage is TRBJ1-2; TRBD1 matches at 9 bases. J lost 5 bases, V lost 1 base, and 8 bases had no gene match. Germline V gene data show CDR1 as LGHNA and CDR2 as YSLEER. There are 16 residues in the CDR3. The CDR3 sequence: CASSQGPAQGAYGYTF. CDR3 coding DNA: TGCGCCAGCAGCCAAGGCCCGGCACAGGGGGCATATGGCTACACCTTC.

This rearrangement joins TRBV4-2 to TRBJ1-1; 7 nucleotides match TRBD1. Germline CDR1 and CDR2: LGHNA and YNFKEQ. With V trimmed by 3 bases and J by 4 bases, 14 bases remained unmatched. The CDR3 runs to 17 residues. CDR3: CASSQKQGFGGGTEAFF. In nucleotides, the CDR3 is TGTGCCAGCAGCCAGAAACAGGGGTTCGGGGGTGGCACTGAAGCTTTCTTT.

The chain joins TRBV6-5 to TRBJ1-5; D not certain. The CDR3 has 13 residues. The ends were cut back, 2 bases at V and 3 bases at J, with 5 bases in the middle. Germline values: CDR1 MNHEY, CDR2 SVGAGI. Here the CDR3 reads CASSYRDNQPQHF. The CDR3 DNA sequence: TGTGCCAGCAGTTACAGGGACAATCAGCCCCAGCATTTT.

In regard to this clone: The sample carries other DNA sequences with the same CDR3. The gene calls are TRBV30 and TRBJ1-2; 7 bases are shared with TRBD1. Germline assignment: CDR1 GTSNPN and CDR2 SVGIG (reference sequence). V lost 5 bases and J lost 2; bases outside the gene matches: 2. CDR3 size: 12 residues. CDR3 in amino acids: CAWSTGNYGYTF. DNA of the CDR3: TGTGCCTGGTCGACAGGGAACTATGGCTACACCTTC.

The V gene is TRBV29-1, the J gene TRBJ2-7, with TRBD1 identical over 9 bases. V lost 1 base, J lost 9 bases, and 13 bases stayed unmatched. The CDR3 loop spans 15 amino acids. Germline lookup yields CDR1 SQVTM and CDR2 ANQGSEA. The CDR3 is CSVEGSWGQGQGQYF. The CDR3, as DNA: TGCAGCGTTGAAGGTTCATGGGGACAGGGTCAAGGGCAGTACTTC.

The count of this clone is one. The chain links TRBV3-1 (or the pseudogene TRBV3-2) to TRBJ2-7; no definite D call. The germline gives CDR1 LGHDT, CDR2 YNNKEL (reference sequence). Trimming pared 4 bases from V and 7 bases from J, leaving 17 bases between. The length of the CDR3 is 14 residues. This CDR3 is CASSPPRLFGEQYF. As DNA, the CDR3 is TGTGCCAGCAGCCCACCGCGACTCTTCGGGGAGCAGTACTTC.

This chain uses TRBV29-1 with TRBJ2-1; D not certain. The CDR3 sequence is 11 residues long. CDR1 and CDR2 from the germline V gene are SQVTM and ANQGSEA. Trimming took off 5 bases at V and 4 bases at J, with 6 bases between the two ends. CDR3 sequence (DNA): TGCAGCGTTAACAGATACAATGAGCAGTTCTTC. The encoded protein is CSVNRYNEQFF.

V is TRBV27 and J is TRBJ2-3; a weak D match, TRBD2 (6 bases). In germline, CDR1 is MNHEY, CDR2 SMNVEV (reference sequence). This CDR3 has 16 amino acids. Trimming shortened V by 2 bases and J by 6 bases, and 18 bases separated the two germline ends. As DNA, the CDR3 is TGTGCCAGCAGTTTACCAAGCGGGCTCTTTATGGATACGCAGTATTTT. It specifies CASSLPSGLFMDTQYF.

The chain recombines TRBV28 with TRBJ2-5; TRBD1 aligns across 11 bases. Germline CDR1 MDHEN, CDR2 SYDVKM. This CDR3 has 13 amino acids. V lost 9 bases and J lost 7; bases outside the gene matches: 7. CDR3 residues: CASTGTGGVTQYF. The CDR3 nucleotides read TGTGCCAGTACGGGGACAGGGGGGGTGACCCAGTACTTC.

The CDR3 loop reads CASSAGPLNTEAFF. The DNA of the CDR3 is TGTGCCAGCAGCGCGGGACCTTTGAACACTGAAGCTTTCTTT. The rearrangement joins TRBV9 to TRBJ1-1, with TRBD1 as a possible D gene (5 bases). V was clipped by 3 bases and J by 0 bases, with 9 bases between them. CDR1 SGDLS and CDR2 YYNGEE come from the germline V gene. This CDR3 region has 14 residues.

The CDR3 sequence is CLSSPSRGAISEAFF. The CDR3 DNA reads TGCCTAAGTAGCCCCTCTCGAGGTGCGATCTCTGAAGCTTTCTTT. V and J are TRBV5-1 and TRBJ1-1; D not resolved. This CDR3 is built from 15 residues. Germline CDR1 reads SGHRS; CDR2 reads YFSETQ.

As regards this clone: The sample carries other DNA sequences with the same CDR3. The chain combines TRBV5-1 with TRBJ1-5; the D is unclear. Trimming removed 0 bases at V and 3 bases at J, with 4 bases between. Germline loops: CDR1 SGHRS, CDR2 YFSETQ. This CDR3 spans 13 amino acids. The CDR3 DNA is TGCGCCAGCAGCTTGGACATCAATCAGCCCCAGCATTTT. Translated, it gives CASSLDINQPQHF.

The V and J genes are TRBV12-5 and TRBJ2-1, with TRBD1 as a possible D gene (7 bases). Germline assignment: CDR1 LGHNT and CDR2 FRNRAP. The V and J ends lost 0 bases and 2 bases respectively, with 14 bases between them. This CDR3 has 17 residues. This chain's CDR3 is CASGLVLAGGTYNEQFF. CDR3 coding DNA: TGTGCTAGTGGTTTGGTACTAGCAGGGGGAACCTACAATGAGCAGTTCTTC.

The gene calls are TRBV15 and TRBJ2-7; the match to TRBD1 covers 8 bases. With 0 bases clipped from V and 5 bases from J, the junction kept 9 bases outside the gene matches. Germline values: CDR1 LNHNV, CDR2 YYDKDF (reference sequence). This CDR3 contains 16 residues. The CDR3 DNA is TGTGCCACCAGCAGAGAAAGTCAGGGGGCACCCCACGAGCAGTACTTC. As protein: CATSRESQGAPHEQYF.

The chain uses TRBV9 and TRBJ1-2; TRBD1 aligns across 7 bases. The CDR3 totals 15 residues. J gave up 4 bases and V 4 bases, and 10 bases lay outside the gene matches. The V gene's germline CDR1 is SGDLS and CDR2 YYNGEE. The CDR3 here is CASSPPDRSLYGYTF. The CDR3 region has the DNA TGTGCCAGCAGCCCACCGGACAGGTCGCTCTATGGCTACACCTTC.